The rows below give T cell receptor beta chains drawn from one sample of a study of blood T cells in healthy people across ages. A single record per CDR3 protein comes from TCRdb applying MiXCR to the 5' RACE reads. The repertoire has about 1 million distinct CDR3 sequences, under 30% of them found once; the top ten carry about 0.72%. This sample also appeared in a second study, on T cells of mothers and their children.

Material: blood. The receptor source for this set is a girl aged 2-9 years in good health. CDR3s include the opening cysteine and the closing phenylalanine or tryptophan. Fields, in order: V gene, D gene, J gene, clone size, CDR3 protein. A D gene is named only where the DNA matches it firmly. Rows may omit the clone size; those that give it use once, few, many or a size class.

V gene: TRBV15
D gene: .
J gene: TRBJ2-1
clone size: .
CDR3 protein: CATSRVGVFDEQFF

V gene: TRBV9
D gene: .
J gene: TRBJ1-4
clone size: few
CDR3 protein: CASSARQSRNEKLFF

V gene: TRBV29-1
D gene: .
J gene: TRBJ1-1
clone size: many
CDR3 protein: CSAKYTEAFF

V gene: TRBV2
D gene: .
J gene: TRBJ2-1
clone size: .
CDR3 protein: CASSKRGINEQFF

V gene: TRBV6-5
D gene: .
J gene: TRBJ1-6
clone size: .
CDR3 protein: CASSPGLPSSPLHF

V gene: TRBV5-5
D gene: .
J gene: TRBJ1-6
clone size: .
CDR3 protein: CASSLTSGTSNSPLHF

V gene: TRBV29-1
D gene: TRBD2
J gene: TRBJ2-7
clone size: .
CDR3 protein: CSVEEAGSSYEQYF

V gene: TRBV6-1
D gene: TRBD1
J gene: .
clone size: few
CDR3 protein: CASRVTGEETQYF

V gene: TRBV20-1
D gene: TRBD2
J gene: TRBJ2-5
clone size: few
CDR3 protein: CSARKTSGTSGETQYF

V gene: TRBV7-3
D gene: .
J gene: TRBJ2-4
clone size: .
CDR3 protein: CASSLSPTVENIQYF

V gene: TRBV29-1
D gene: .
J gene: TRBJ2-1
clone size: few
CDR3 protein: CSVRASSYNEQFF

V gene: TRBV7-3
D gene: .
J gene: TRBJ2-3
clone size: few
CDR3 protein: CASSSNSQKLDTQYF

V gene: TRBV29-1
D gene: .
J gene: TRBJ2-4
clone size: .
CDR3 protein: CSVEQEGWKNIQYF

V gene: TRBV29-1
D gene: TRBD1
J gene: .
clone size: few
CDR3 protein: CSVRTGETYEQYF

V gene: TRBV2
D gene: TRBD2
J gene: TRBJ2-7
clone size: .
CDR3 protein: CASGRLAGAGEQYF

V gene: TRBV6-6
D gene: .
J gene: TRBJ2-5
clone size: few
CDR3 protein: CASSTSRGWKETQYF

V gene: TRBV7-2
D gene: .
J gene: TRBJ1-1
clone size: .
CDR3 protein: CASSSFETFLPEAFF

V gene: TRBV27
D gene: .
J gene: TRBJ2-3
clone size: .
CDR3 protein: CASSSTTYTDTQYF

V gene: TRBV12-3/TRBV12-4
D gene: TRBD2
J gene: TRBJ2-5
clone size: few
CDR3 protein: CASSLIGTSGQETQYF

V gene: TRBV7-6
D gene: TRBD1
J gene: TRBJ2-7
clone size: .
CDR3 protein: CASREGQGSMEQYF

V gene: TRBV7-9
D gene: TRBD2
J gene: TRBJ2-5
clone size: many
CDR3 protein: CASSPTSGEETQYF

V gene: TRBV5-6
D gene: .
J gene: TRBJ1-2
clone size: few
CDR3 protein: CASSLGGTRNYGYTF

V gene: TRBV6-6
D gene: .
J gene: TRBJ1-2
clone size: .
CDR3 protein: CAIRGGAYYGYTF